These T cell receptor beta chains were read from a single sample in a study of OX40 agonist ivuxolimab in advanced cancers. Sequenced by immunoSEQ multiplex PCR; TCRdb stores in-frame clones only, minus some. Here the sample spans under 85,000 clones, about nine tenths being singletons. Material: CD4+ or CD8+ T cells sorted from blood, obtained in a trial of the OX40 agonist ivuxolimab. These receptors all stem from an adult with an advanced solid tumor such as melanoma, head and neck, liver or kidney cancer. CDR3s include the opening cysteine and the closing phenylalanine or tryptophan. A D gene is named only where the DNA matches it firmly. Not every row has a clone size; where given, it reads once, few, many or a size class.

CASSVADGMNTEAFF TGTGCCAGCAGCGTAGCGGACGGAATGAACACTGAAGCTTTCTTT TRBJ1-1 TRBV9 . .
CASSTQGFTGDTQYF TGTGCCAGCAGTACACAGGGCTTTACGGGTGATACGCAGTATTTT TRBJ2-3 TRBV6-1 . .
CASSWGRGSNQPQHF TGTGCCAGTAGTTGGGGGCGAGGCAGCAATCAGCCCCAGCATTTT TRBJ1-5 TRBV19 . .
CASSVTGILGSGYTF TGCGCCAGCAGTGTCACAGGGATTTTAGGTTCGGGCTACACCTTC TRBJ1-2 TRBV5-1 . .
CASSQSSEQFF TGTGCCAGCAGCCAGAGTAGTGAGCAGTTCTTC TRBJ2-1 TRBV14 . .
CASRQQDFYGYTF TGTGCCAGCAGACAGCAGGATTTCTATGGCTACACCTTC TRBJ1-2 TRBV2 . .
CASSPAPGPRVYEQYF TGTGCCAGCAGCCCGGCACCGGGACCCAGGGTCTACGAGCAGTACTTC TRBJ2-7 TRBV5-8 . once
CASSLFGLAMNNEQFF TGTGCCAGCAGCTTATTTGGACTAGCGATGAACAATGAGCAGTTCTTC TRBJ2-1 TRBV7-9 TRBD2 once
CASSLATDTQYF TGTGCCAGCAGCCTAGCCACAGATACGCAGTATTTT TRBJ2-3 TRBV7-9 . once
CASSAAGTGVPETQYF TGTGCCAGCAGTGCGGCGGGGACAGGTGTCCCCGAGACCCAGTACTTC TRBJ2-5 TRBV6-1 TRBD1 .
CATSTGGPNSGANVLTF TGTGCCACTTCCACAGGGGGCCCCAATAGTGGGGCCAACGTCCTGACTTTC TRBJ2-6 TRBV30 TRBD1 .
CASSYRAAYEQYF TGTGCCAGCAGTTACAGGGCAGCCTACGAGCAGTACTTC TRBJ2-7 TRBV6-5 . .
CASSLWGKGQVYEQYF TGTGCCAGCAGTTTATGGGGGAAAGGACAGGTTTATGAGCAGTACTTC TRBJ2-7 TRBV28 TRBD1 .
CASLNRSPLHF TGTGCCAGCCTGAATCGATCACCCCTCCACTTT TRBJ1-6 TRBV6-1 . .
CASSESRGGVGYTF TGTGCCAGCAGTGAATCAAGAGGGGGCGTTGGCTACACCTTC TRBJ1-2 TRBV2 TRBD1 .
CASSSRPGKTYEQYF TGTGCCAGCAGTTCCCGCCCCGGGAAGACCTACGAGCAGTACTTC TRBJ2-7 TRBV27 . .
CASSPPEAGVTGELFF TGCGCCAGCAGCCCCCCTGAGGCAGGGGTCACCGGGGAGCTGTTTTTT TRBJ2-2 TRBV5-1 . .
CASIDRAYSNQPQHF TGTGCCAGTATAGACAGGGCCTATAGCAATCAGCCCCAGCATTTT TRBJ1-5 TRBV19 TRBD1 .
CASSLTAGNYGYTF TGCGCCAGCAGCTTGACGGCAGGGAACTATGGCTACACCTTC TRBJ1-2 TRBV5-1 . .
CASSEGPRPLHF TGTGCCAGCAGTGAGGGACCTCGTCCCCTCCACTTT TRBJ1-6 TRBV6-5 . .
CATSFPGTGNHGYTF TGTGCCACCAGCTTCCCGGGGACAGGGAATCATGGCTACACCTTC TRBJ1-2 TRBV15 TRBD1 .
CAWSAWAYEQYF TGTGCCTGGAGTGCTTGGGCCTACGAGCAGTACTTC TRBJ2-7 TRBV30 . .
CSVGGGQGYEQYF TGCAGCGTTGGGGGGGGACAGGGCTACGAGCAGTACTTC TRBJ2-7 TRBV29-1 TRBD1 .
CASSSGGTTDTQYF TGTGCCAGCAGCTCAGGCGGGACCACAGATACGCAGTATTTT TRBJ2-3 TRBV7-3 . .
CAISESNAAGSSFGETQYF TGTGCCATCAGTGAGTCGAACGCCGCGGGAAGCTCGTTTGGGGAGACCCAGTACTTC TRBJ2-5 TRBV10-3 . once
CATGTSGYNEQFF TGTGCCACGGGGACTAGCGGGTACAATGAGCAGTTCTTC TRBJ2-1 TRBV6-5 TRBD2 .
CASSFLMYGYTF TGTGCCAGCAGTTTCCTGATGTATGGCTACACCTTC TRBJ1-2 TRBV28 . .
CASSPGPRDTQYF TGTGCCAGCAGCCCGGGACCTAGAGATACGCAGTATTTT TRBJ2-3 TRBV13 . .
CASSLVADTEAFF TGTGCCAGCAGCTTAGTCGCGGATACTGAAGCTTTCTTT TRBJ1-1 TRBV7-3 . .
CASSQRLAGSGANVLTF TGTGCCAGCAGCCAGAGGCTAGCGGGCTCTGGGGCCAACGTCCTGACTTTC TRBJ2-6 TRBV11-2 TRBD2 .
CASKRDYASEQFF TGTGCCAGTAAAAGGGACTACGCCAGTGAGCAGTTCTTC TRBJ2-1 TRBV19 TRBD2 .
CASSTPRQFSGANVLTF TGCGCCAGCAGCACACCAAGGCAGTTCTCTGGGGCCAACGTCCTGACTTTC TRBJ2-6 TRBV4-1 . .
CASSLDPAGDGEQFF TGTGCCAGCAGCTTAGATCCGGCGGGAGATGGGGAGCAGTTCTTC TRBJ2-1 TRBV11-3 TRBD2 .
CATKGGAEETQYF TGTGCCACCAAAGGGGGGGCGGAGGAGACCCAGTACTTC TRBJ2-5 TRBV7-9 . .
CASSSGSRNQPQHF TGTGCCAGTAGTAGTGGGTCCCGCAATCAGCCCCAGCATTTT TRBJ1-5 TRBV19 . .
CASSQEPNTEAFF TGCGCCAGCAGCCAGGAACCGAACACTGAAGCTTTCTTT TRBJ1-1 TRBV5-1 . .
CASSQDRGHEKLFF TGTGCCAGCAGTCAGGACAGGGGGCATGAAAAACTGTTTTTT TRBJ1-4 TRBV2 TRBD1 .
CAIKGGGDNEQFF TGTGCCATCAAAGGAGGAGGGGACAATGAGCAGTTCTTC TRBJ2-1 TRBV10-3 . .
CASSLTTGTAFDTQYF TGTGCCAGCAGCTTAACAACCGGGACCGCCTTTGATACGCAGTATTTT TRBJ2-3 TRBV5-6 . .
CASRPDRERYGYTF TGTGCCAGCAGACCGGACAGGGAGCGCTATGGCTACACCTTC TRBJ1-2 TRBV28 TRBD1 .
CATSRRGTGNEKLFF TGTGCCACCAGCAGGCGTGGGACAGGGAATGAAAAACTGTTTTTT TRBJ1-4 TRBV15 TRBD1 .
CATSRDFWALGGSEAFF TGTGCCACCAGCAGAGACTTTTGGGCACTAGGGGGGTCTGAAGCTTTCTTT TRBJ1-1 TRBV15 . .
CAIKDSTDTQYF TGTGCCATCAAGGACAGCACAGATACGCAGTATTTT TRBJ2-3 TRBV10-3 . .
CASETRTQETQYF TGTGCCAGCGAGACACGGACTCAAGAGACCCAGTACTTC TRBJ2-5 TRBV28 . .
CASSLGGSSNNEQFF TGTGCCAGCAGCTTAGGGGGTAGTAGTAACAATGAGCAGTTCTTC TRBJ2-1 TRBV11-2 . .
CSVAGTGGAVRYEQYF TGCAGCGTCGCCGGGACAGGGGGCGCGGTGAGGTACGAGCAGTACTTC TRBJ2-7 TRBV29-1 TRBD1 .
CAWRVQGGDNSPLHF TGTGCCTGGAGGGTACAGGGCGGGGATAATTCACCCCTCCACTTT TRBJ1-6 TRBV30 . .
CASSTWTGISGNTIYF TGTGCCAGTAGTACGTGGACAGGAATCTCTGGAAACACCATATATTTT TRBJ1-3 TRBV19 TRBD1 .
CASSQEGGAPGELFF TGCGCCAGCAGCCAAGAAGGAGGGGCGCCCGGGGAGCTGTTTTTT TRBJ2-2 TRBV4-1 . few
CASHETDNSPLHF TGTGCCAGCCACGAGACAGATAATTCACCCCTCCACTTT TRBJ1-6 TRBV6-6 . .
CASREKRSISGNTIYF TGTGCCAGCAGGGAAAAAAGGAGCATCTCTGGAAACACCATATATTTT TRBJ1-3 TRBV6-1 . .
CASSFSETQYF TGTGCCAGCAGCTTTAGTGAGACCCAGTACTTC TRBJ2-5 TRBV7-9 . once
CASSTDRSRYEQYF TGTGCCAGCAGCACCGACAGGTCCCGCTACGAGCAGTACTTC TRBJ2-7 TRBV7-2 . .
CAISLTGTTGELFF TGTGCCATCAGTTTAACGGGGACCACCGGGGAGCTGTTTTTT TRBJ2-2 TRBV10-3 . .
CASSRTADYEQYF TGTGCCAGTAGTAGGACGGCGGACTACGAGCAGTACTTC TRBJ2-7 TRBV19 . .
CASSLVGQGAHEQYF TGCGCCAGCAGCTTGGTGGGACAGGGGGCCCACGAGCAGTACTTC TRBJ2-7 TRBV5-1 TRBD1 once
CASSLGGPQETQYF TGCGCCAGCAGCTTGGGGGGGCCACAAGAGACCCAGTACTTC TRBJ2-5 TRBV5-1 . once
CASKLYGVTDTQYF TGCGCCAGCAAATTGTACGGGGTCACAGATACGCAGTATTTT TRBJ2-3 TRBV23-1 . .
CASSLSTSGTTDTQYF TGTGCCAGCAGTTTATCGACTAGCGGGACCACAGATACGCAGTATTTT TRBJ2-3 TRBV28 TRBD2 .